This TCR beta chain is drawn from a study of blood T cell repertoires in COVID-19. About the research overall: From the United States, Italy and Spain came samples of acute and convalescent COVID-19. Sources were T cells, B-cell-depleted T cells, or PBMCs; the material itself was cDNA or gDNA.

The method was immunoSEQ multiplex PCR; TCRdb's version includes in-frame clones alone and lacks a portion of them. The sample has around 76,000 clones; roughly 80% are singletons. Germline V lookup: CDR1 MNHNY, CDR2 SVGAGI (reference sequence). The CDR3 runs 15 residues. The ends were cut back, 6 bases at V and 3 bases at J, with 18 bases in the middle. The sequence derives from a woman in her sixties or seventies with acute or convalescent COVID-19. Sequencing input: peripheral blood. The rearrangement uses TRBV6-6 and TRBJ2-7; possible D gene TRBD2, 6 bases. CDR3 nucleotide sequence: TGTGCCAGCAGCCCACGGCCTAGCGATGGCTACGAGCAGTACTTC. Protein product: CASSPRPSDGYEQYF.